A single sample gave rise to the 2 T cell receptor beta chains below, sequenced in a study of spatial heterogeneity in lung cancer. The sample's time point: blood at routine non-recurrence follow-up after resection. TCRdb recomputed calls from the 5' RACE reads with MiXCR, one row per CDR3 protein. The sample lists roughly 120,000 distinct CDR3 sequences, about 10% occurring once. The sequences come from PBMCs, collected at follow-up. The receptors originated from a female donor with early-stage non-small cell lung cancer.

This clonotype was seen a few times. The chain links TRBV2 to TRBJ2-5, with a weak D call TRBD1 (6 bases). Trimming stripped 8 bases from V and 2 bases from J, with 21 bases between. This CDR3 region has 16 residues. Germline V gene data show CDR1 as SNHLY and CDR2 as FYNNEI. CDR3 sequence: CASRGGYRDGQETQYF. CDR3 nucleotides: TGTGCCAGCCGTGGGGGATACAGGGACGGACAAGAGACCCAGTACTTC.

There are a few counts of this clonotype. The chain recombines TRBV19 with TRBJ1-2; TRBD1 is a possible D gene (5 bases). Germline CDR1 LNHDA, CDR2 SQIVND (reference sequence). The CDR3 spans 12 residues. V shed 5 bases and J shed 3 bases, with 7 bases lying between them. The CDR3 DNA reads TGTGCCAGTAGTCCCAGGGACTATGGCTACACCTTC. Amino acids: CASSPRDYGYTF. Using reference TRBV19 and TRBJ1-2 for the parts outside the CDR3, the full variable domain is DGGITQSPKYLFRKEGQNVTLSCEQNLNHDAMYWYRQDPGQGLRLIYYSQIVNDFQKGDIAEGYSVSREKKESFPLTVTSAQKNPTAFYLCASSPRDYGYTFGSGTRLTVV.